These 30 T cell receptor beta chains were sequenced from one sample in a study of cytomegalovirus exposure and HLA in healthy donors. The PCR made use of 60 Vbeta and 13 Jbeta primers. This table comes from immunoSEQ multiplex PCR, and its TCRdb copy is limited to in-frame clones, with some not included. The data hold roughly 150,000 clones, with 60% to 85% observed a single time. Sequenced: PBMCs. These receptors all come from a man aged 25 to 40 in good health and CMV-seronegative.

V and J are TRBV14 and TRBJ2-1; 11 bases align to TRBD2. The V segment lost 4 bases and the J segment 8 bases; nucleotides outside the gene matches: 13. Looked up from germline, CDR1 is SGHDN and CDR2 is FVKESK. This CDR3 comprises 17 residues. CDR3 loop: CASSLGLTSGSWDEQFF. The CDR3 nucleotides are TGTGCCAGCAGCCTAGGTTTAACTAGCGGGAGTTGGGATGAGCAGTTCTTC.

A note on this clone: Other DNA sequences in the same sample also yield this CDR3. V usage is TRBV29-1 and J usage is TRBJ2-1; TRBD1 might be the D (6 bases). Per germline, CDR1 SQVTM and CDR2 ANQGSEA. The ends were cut back, 5 bases at V and 0 bases at J, with 14 bases in the middle. The CDR3 runs to 15 residues. CDR3 coding DNA: TGCAGCGTTCCCGCAGGGGCGAGCTCCTACAATGAGCAGTTCTTC. Protein: CSVPAGASSYNEQFF.

The J gene is TRBJ2-1, the V gene TRBV7-8; TRBD2 might be the D (5 bases). The germline gives CDR1 SGHVS, CDR2 FQNEAQ. The CDR3 is 14 amino acids. The V end was cut by 5 bases, the J end by 6 bases, with 14 bases between. CDR3 residues: CASSLLQSGNEQFF. The CDR3, as DNA: TGTGCCAGCAGCCTCCTTCAGAGCGGCAATGAGCAGTTCTTC.

The genes are TRBV5-6 and TRBJ2-1, with TRBD2 matching over 7 bases. V lost 3 bases, J lost 3 bases, and 6 bases stayed unmatched. CDR1 is SGHDT, CDR2 YYEEEE, per germline. CDR3 length equals 15 residues. In nucleotides, the CDR3 is TGTGCCAGCAGCTCCCTAGCGGACTTCTACAATGAGCAGTTCTTC. This encodes CASSSLADFYNEQFF. Looking up the rest from reference TRBV5-6 and TRBJ2-1 gives the full variable domain: DAGVTQSPTHLIKTRGQQVTLRCSPKSGHDTVSWYQQALGQGPQFIFQYYEEEERQRGNFPDRFSGHQFPNYSSELNVNALLLGDSALYLCASSSLADFYNEQFFGPGTRLTVL.

This clone was seen only a few times. This chain uses TRBV6-1 with TRBJ1-5; D uncertain. Germline V gene sequence: CDR1 MNHNS, CDR2 SASEGT. V was cut by 4 bases and J by 0 bases, with 7 bases left in between. CDR3 length: 14 residues. CDR3 coding DNA: TGTGCCAGCAGTGTCAGTTATAGCAATCAGCCCCAGCATTTT. Translation: CASSVSYSNQPQHF.

The chain combines TRBV18 with TRBJ2-1; D is ambiguous. Germline values: CDR1 KGHSH, CDR2 LQKENI. V was pared by 6 bases and J by 8 bases, with 14 bases between. CDR3 length: 13 residues. CDR3 DNA sequence: TGTGCCAGCTCTTACGAGGTACGGGATGAGCAGTTCTTC. Protein product: CASSYEVRDEQFF.

V is TRBV6-5 and J is TRBJ1-3; 7 bases are a match to TRBD1. V gave up 7 bases and J gave up 4 bases; unmatched junction bases: 10. CDR3 length equals 15 residues. The germline gives CDR1 MNHEY, CDR2 SVGAGI. Written as DNA, the CDR3 is TGTGCCAGCACCTTAACAGGGGTAGGAGGAAACACCATATATTTT. This sequence encodes CASTLTGVGGNTIYF.

The genes are TRBV18 and TRBJ1-1; no firm D call. Per germline, CDR1 KGHSH and CDR2 LQKENI. CDR3 length equals 13 residues. V lost 2 bases and J lost 1, with 5 bases in between. Written as DNA, the CDR3 is TGTGCCAGCTCACCAAGCAAGAACACTGAAGCTTTCTTT. The encoded protein is CASSPSKNTEAFF.

The chain uses TRBV5-6 and TRBJ2-7, with 9 bases aligning to TRBD1. CDR1 and CDR2 from the germline V gene are SGHDT and YYEEEE. The CDR3 extends over 16 amino acids. Trimming cost V 3 bases and J 4 bases; bases outside gene matches: 11. DNA for the CDR3: TGTGCCAGCAGCTGGAAATCCGGGACAGGGCCTTACGAGCAGTACTTC. Translating gives CASSWKSGTGPYEQYF. Complete variable domain (other parts from reference TRBV5-6 and TRBJ2-7): DAGVTQSPTHLIKTRGQQVTLRCSPKSGHDTVSWYQQALGQGPQFIFQYYEEEERQRGNFPDRFSGHQFPNYSSELNVNALLLGDSALYLCASSWKSGTGPYEQYFGPGTRLTVT.

This clone has just one count. V is TRBV4-1 and J is TRBJ2-2; TRBD2 aligns across 7 bases. Trimming cost V 1 base and J 3 bases; bases outside gene matches: 8. CDR1 is MGHRA, CDR2 YSYEKL, per germline. The CDR3 covers 17 residues. The CDR3 region is CASSQVTRGRYTGELFF. The CDR3 bases are TGCGCCAGCAGCCAAGTTACGCGGGGGAGGTACACCGGGGAGCTGTTTTTT.

This clone was observed a few times. The rearrangement uses TRBV28 and TRBJ1-1; 7 bases line up with TRBD1. The J segment lost 4 bases and the V segment lost 10 bases, leaving 9 bases of the junction unmatched. The CDR3 spans 13 residues. Germline V gene sequence: CDR1 MDHEN, CDR2 SYDVKM. CDR3 DNA: TGTGCCACCACAAGACAGGGTCCCACTGAAGCTTTCTTT. Translating it yields CATTRQGPTEAFF.

The sample holds one count of this clone. J is TRBJ1-5 and V is TRBV7-9; no clear D gene. The CDR3 loop spans 15 amino acids. CDR1 SEHNR and CDR2 FQNEAQ come from the germline V gene (reference sequence). The V end lost 5 bases, the J end lost 4 bases, and 15 bases lay between the germline ends. The CDR3: CASSPELSGNQPQHF. CDR3 bases: TGTGCCAGCAGCCCTGAGCTGTCAGGTAATCAGCCCCAGCATTTT.

The chain combines TRBV2 with TRBJ2-7; 9 bases map to TRBD1. The CDR3 sequence is 14 residues long. Germline CDR1 is SNHLY and CDR2 is FYNNEI. Trimming cost V 7 bases and J 3 bases; bases outside gene matches: 7. The CDR3 loop reads CASKVPDRGYEQYF. CDR3 DNA sequence: TGTGCCAGCAAAGTCCCGGACAGGGGCTACGAGCAGTACTTC.

The chain combines TRBV5-1 with TRBJ1-1; D ambiguous. V was clipped by 4 bases and J by 8 bases, with 24 bases between them. This CDR3 has 16 amino acids. In germline, CDR1 is SGHRS, CDR2 YFSETQ. The CDR3 sequence: CASSPFDRSDSTEAFF. DNA of the CDR3: TGCGCCAGCAGCCCATTCGACCGGAGTGACTCCACCGAAGCTTTCTTT.

V gene TRBV30 combines with J gene TRBJ2-7; 9 bases line up with TRBD1. The V segment lost 6 bases and the J segment 6 bases; nucleotides outside the gene matches: 9. The CDR3 consists of 13 residues. Germline CDR1 and CDR2: GTSNPN and SVGIG (reference sequence). The CDR3 DNA reads TGTGCCTGTCCGACAGGGGGATCAGGCGAGCAGTACTTC. It translates to CACPTGGSGEQYF. Using reference TRBV30 and TRBJ2-7 for the parts outside the CDR3, the full variable domain is SQTIHQWPATLVQPVGSPLSLECTVEGTSNPNLYWYRQAAGRGLQLLFYSVGIGQISSEVPQNLSASRPQDRQFILSSKKLLLSDSGFYLCACPTGGSGEQYFGPGTRLTVT.

This clone was detected only a few times. V and J are TRBV19 and TRBJ1-5; a possible D gene is TRBD1 (5 bases). The CDR3 runs 13 residues. The V gene lost 3 bases and the J gene lost 6 bases, with 9 bases spanning the gap. The germline gives CDR1 LNHDA, CDR2 SQIVND (reference sequence). CDR3 residues: CASSISGPQPQHF. The CDR3 DNA follows: TGTGCCAGTAGTATTTCAGGGCCTCAGCCCCAGCATTTT.

The CDR3 nucleotides are TGCGCCAGCAGCTTGGCCGTGGAGGGGTGGGAGCAGTACTTC. Translated: CASSLAVEGWEQYF. The chain carries TRBV5-1 and TRBJ2-7; a weak D match, TRBD2 (6 bases). The V gene lost 0 bases and the J gene lost 7 bases, with 14 bases spanning the gap. Per germline, CDR1 SGHRS and CDR2 YFSETQ. CDR3 length equals 14 residues.

This chain uses TRBV5-1 with TRBJ2-7; TRBD1 matches at 12 bases. The CDR3 loop spans 18 amino acids. V trimming: 4 bases; J trimming: 2 bases; junction bases outside the gene matches: 13. The V gene's germline CDR1 is SGHRS and CDR2 YFSETQ. CDR3: CASSKLLGQGAITYEQYF. CDR3 bases: TGCGCCAGCAGCAAACTCCTGGGACAGGGGGCCATTACCTACGAGCAGTACTTC. The full variable domain, rest sourced from reference TRBV5-1 and TRBJ2-7, is KAGVTQTPRYLIKTRGQQVTLSCSPISGHRSVSWYQQTPGQGLQFLFEYFSETQRNKGNFPGRFSGRQFSNSRSEMNVSTLELGDSALYLCASSKLLGQGAITYEQYFGPGTRLTVT.

This clone appeared a single time. This chain connects TRBV10-1 to TRBJ2-3; 8 bases are shared with TRBD2. This CDR3 has 14 residues. V trimming: 6 bases; J trimming: 5 bases; junction bases outside the gene matches: 7. Per germline, CDR1 WNHNN and CDR2 SYGVQD (reference sequence). The CDR3 reads CASSGSGREDTQYF. The CDR3 region has the DNA TGCGCCAGCAGCGGGAGCGGGAGAGAAGATACGCAGTATTTT.

The J gene is TRBJ2-3, the V gene TRBV19, with D tentatively TRBD2 (6 bases). Germline assignment: CDR1 LNHDA and CDR2 SQIVND (reference sequence). V was shortened by 8 bases and J by 2 bases, with 20 bases between the two germline ends. The CDR3 runs 16 residues. In nucleotides, the CDR3 is TGTGCCAGTGCCACCCTACTGCCGGGACTCACAGATACGCAGTATTTT. This encodes CASATLLPGLTDTQYF.

The chain links TRBV6-6 to TRBJ1-5, with 9 bases that match TRBD1. CDR1 and CDR2 (germline): MNHNY, SVGAGI (reference sequence). V lost 4 bases to trimming and J lost 3 bases; unmatched junction nucleotides: 7. The CDR3 is made up of 16 amino acids. CDR3 DNA sequence: TGTGCCAGCAGTTCAGCGGACAGGGGACTCAATCAGCCCCAGCATTTT. The encoded protein is CASSSADRGLNQPQHF.

The chain is built from TRBV6-5 and TRBJ2-3; the D is unclear. Germline values: CDR1 MNHEY, CDR2 SVGAGI. V shed 5 bases and J shed 4 bases, with 7 bases lying between them. The CDR3 length is 12 residues. CDR3 in DNA: TGTGCCAGCAGTACCAGATCAGATACGCAGTATTTT. The encoded protein is CASSTRSDTQYF.

The chain couples TRBV28 to TRBJ1-3; 7 bases align to TRBD1. Per germline, CDR1 MDHEN and CDR2 SYDVKM. The CDR3 is made up of 15 amino acids. J was trimmed by 0 bases and V by 8 bases; bases with no gene match: 7. The CDR3 here is CASGGQVHSGNTIYF. The DNA for the CDR3 is TGTGCCAGCGGCGGACAGGTGCACTCTGGAAACACCATATATTTT.

The V call is TRBV5-1, the J call TRBJ2-3; unclear D gene. V was trimmed by 0 bases and J by 0 bases, leaving 17 bases between them. Germline-derived CDR1 and CDR2 are SGHRS and YFSETQ. This CDR3 spans 18 amino acids. CDR3 DNA sequence: TGCGCCAGCAGCTTGGCCAGCTTCTCCGGAGCGAGCACAGATACGCAGTATTTT. It specifies CASSLASFSGASTDTQYF.

The chain recombines TRBV19 with TRBJ1-5, with D hard to call. V was pared by 7 bases and J by 0 bases, with 10 bases between. The CDR3 contains 14 residues. Per the germline V gene, CDR1 is LNHDA and CDR2 is SQIVND (reference sequence). This CDR3 reads CASKLGYSNQPQHF. For the CDR3, the DNA is TGTGCCAGTAAGCTCGGTTATAGCAATCAGCCCCAGCATTTT.

Only a few counts were recorded for this clone. V and J are TRBV28 and TRBJ1-2; the D gene is possibly TRBD1 (6 bases). V was clipped by 2 bases and J by 8 bases, with 9 bases between them. The CDR3 is 12 residues long. Per the germline V gene, CDR1 is MDHEN and CDR2 is SYDVKM. In DNA form, the CDR3 reads TGTGCCAGCAGTTTACAGGGGCGAGGCTACACCTTC. Its protein product is CASSLQGRGYTF.

V usage is TRBV30 and J usage is TRBJ2-7; TRBD1 matches 7 bases. This CDR3 contains 14 residues. Trimming at V came to 3 bases and at J to 3 bases, leaving 8 bases not matched to a gene. CDR1 and CDR2 (germline): GTSNPN, SVGIG (reference sequence). CDR3 bases: TGTGCCTGGAGCCGGGACAGTGAGCTCTACGAGCAGTACTTC. Its translation is CAWSRDSELYEQYF.

V gene TRBV7-9 combines with J gene TRBJ2-7; 10 bases map to TRBD1. The V and J ends lost 5 bases and 5 bases, in that order; junction bases with no gene match: 6. Germline V gene lookup returns CDR1 SEHNR and CDR2 FQNEAQ (reference sequence). The CDR3 is 14 amino acids. As DNA, the CDR3 is TGTGCCAGCAGCATGGACAGGGGGTTGGACGAGCAGTACTTC. Translated: CASSMDRGLDEQYF.

This clone was seen only a few times. The chain is built from TRBV5-6 and TRBJ2-7, with a tentative D call TRBD2 (5 bases). The CDR3 runs to 13 residues. With 5 bases removed from V and 2 bases from J, the gap between germline ends came to 11 bases. Germline loops: CDR1 SGHDT, CDR2 YYEEEE. In DNA form, the CDR3 reads TGTGCCAGCAGGCCGATCGGGGCCTACGAGCAGTACTTC. Its protein is CASRPIGAYEQYF.

V is TRBV29-1 and J is TRBJ2-3; a weak D match, TRBD2 (5 bases). Trimming stripped 3 bases from V and 5 bases from J, with 9 bases between. The CDR3 has 12 residues. Germline CDR1 and CDR2: SQVTM and ANQGSEA. Here the CDR3 DNA reads TGCAGCGTTGACGCCGGGGAAGATACGCAGTATTTT. Residues: CSVDAGEDTQYF.